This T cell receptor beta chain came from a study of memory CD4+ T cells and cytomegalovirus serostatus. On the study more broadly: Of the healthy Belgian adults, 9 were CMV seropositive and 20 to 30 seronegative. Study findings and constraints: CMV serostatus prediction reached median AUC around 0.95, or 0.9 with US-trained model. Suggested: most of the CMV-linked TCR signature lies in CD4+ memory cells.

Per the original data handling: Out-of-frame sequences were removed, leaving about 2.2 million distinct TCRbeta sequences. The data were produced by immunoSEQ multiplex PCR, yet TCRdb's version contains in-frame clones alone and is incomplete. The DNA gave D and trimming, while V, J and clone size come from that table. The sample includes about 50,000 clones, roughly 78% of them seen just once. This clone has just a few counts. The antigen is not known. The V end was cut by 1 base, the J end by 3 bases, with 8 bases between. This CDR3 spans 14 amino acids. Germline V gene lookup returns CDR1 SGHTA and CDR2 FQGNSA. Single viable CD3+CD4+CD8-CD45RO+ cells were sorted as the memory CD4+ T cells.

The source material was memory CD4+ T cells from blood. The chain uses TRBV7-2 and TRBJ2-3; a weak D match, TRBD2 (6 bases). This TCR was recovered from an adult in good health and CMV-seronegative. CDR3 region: CASSLDGGTDTQYF. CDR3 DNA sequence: TGTGCCAGCAGCTTAGATGGAGGGACAGATACGCAGTATTTT. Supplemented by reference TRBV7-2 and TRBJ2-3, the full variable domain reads GAGVSQSPSNKVTEKGKDVELRCDPISGHTALYWYRQSLGQGLEFLIYFQGNSAPDKSGLPSDRFSAERTGGSVSTLTIQRTQQEDSAVYLCASSLDGGTDTQYFGPGTRLTVL.